The 15 T cell receptor beta chains presented below share a single source sample, sequenced in a study of blood T cell repertoires in COVID-19. Some clones are missing from TCRdb's copy, which holds only in-frame ones; the method was immunoSEQ multiplex PCR. The sample lists about 220,000 clones; approximately 81% were seen once. Sequenced input: peripheral blood. The receptors were gathered from a man aged 25-45 years with active or convalescent COVID-19.

CDR3: CAWSRAGRYEQYF. DNA for the CDR3: TGTGCCTGGAGTAGGGCAGGGAGGTACGAGCAGTACTTC. This rearrangement joins TRBV30 to TRBJ2-7, with a possible D match to TRBD2 (6 bases). The CDR3 sequence is 13 residues long. The V gene's germline CDR1 is GTSNPN and CDR2 SVGIG (reference sequence). Between the trimmed V and J ends, which lost 2 bases and 4 bases, there was a span of 12 bases.

The V call is TRBV4-1, the J call TRBJ2-7, with a weak D call TRBD2 (6 bases). The V end lost 1 base, the J end lost 4 bases, and 20 bases lay between the germline ends. Looked up from germline, CDR1 is MGHRA and CDR2 is YSYEKL. The CDR3 extends over 17 amino acids. CDR3 amino acids: CASSQATGTGTYYEQYF. In DNA form, the CDR3 reads TGCGCCAGCAGCCAAGCGACCGGTACCGGGACTTATTACGAGCAGTACTTC.

The chain has TRBV4-1 and TRBJ2-1, with D tentatively TRBD2 (6 bases). The V end lost 0 bases, the J end lost 8 bases, and 17 bases lay between the germline ends. Germline V CDR1 and CDR2: MGHRA, YSYEKL. The CDR3 runs 16 residues. The CDR3: CASSQDQTGVFDEQFF. The CDR3 DNA is TGCGCCAGCAGCCAAGATCAAACGGGAGTATTTGATGAGCAGTTCTTC.

This clone was seen just once. The chain employs TRBV7-2 and TRBJ1-2, with 10 bases fitting TRBD1. Germline V gene lookup returns CDR1 SGHTA and CDR2 FQGNSA. The CDR3 consists of 18 residues. Trimming at V came to 5 bases and at J to 4 bases, leaving 16 bases not matched to a gene. In DNA form, the CDR3 reads TGTGCCAGCAGCCCGGGACAGGGGAGTGTAATTGGTGGCTATGGCTACACCTTC. Protein product: CASSPGQGSVIGGYGYTF.

V usage is TRBV10-3 and J usage is TRBJ2-7; 9 bases align to TRBD1. CDR3 length equals 15 residues. V shed 2 bases and J 1 base; nucleotides not matched to a gene: 3. Germline V gene lookup returns CDR1 ENHRY and CDR2 SYGVKD. CDR3 amino acids: CAISEKDRGSYEQYF. The CDR3 nucleotides are TGTGCCATCAGTGAGAAGGACAGGGGATCCTACGAGCAGTACTTC.

The chain recombines TRBV9 with TRBJ2-5; D not resolved. Per germline, CDR1 SGDLS and CDR2 YYNGEE. Deletions cut 5 bases from V and 2 bases from J, with 10 bases between. This CDR3 has 13 amino acids. This CDR3 reads CASSRSLQETQYF. CDR3 in DNA: TGTGCCAGCAGTCGGAGCTTACAAGAGACCCAGTACTTC.

The chain links TRBV7-8 to TRBJ1-5; D possibly corresponds to TRBD1 (5 bases). Trimming cost V 5 bases and J 5 bases, with 10 bases left between them. This CDR3 has 13 residues. Germline CDR1 is SGHVS and CDR2 is FQNEAQ. CDR3 DNA sequence: TGTGCCAGCAGCCCGGGGGGGTATCAGCCCCAGCATTTT. Its protein product is CASSPGGYQPQHF.

The chain uses TRBV5-4 and TRBJ2-7, with a possible D match to TRBD2 (5 bases). V was trimmed by 3 bases and J by 2 bases, leaving 12 bases between them. The germline CDR1 and CDR2 sequences are SGHNT and YYREEE (reference sequence). The CDR3 is 14 amino acids. CDR3 bases: TGTGCCAGCAGCTACCAGACTACTACCTACGAGCAGTACTTC. It is translated as CASSYQTTTYEQYF.

This chain connects TRBV28 to TRBJ2-7; 7 positions match TRBD1. Germline trimming cut 4 bases from V and 3 bases from J; bases unmatched to any gene: 18. Germline assignment: CDR1 MDHEN and CDR2 SYDVKM. This CDR3 is built from 18 residues. The CDR3 protein is CASSSQSDPGQTSYEQYF. The CDR3 DNA follows: TGTGCCAGCAGTTCACAGTCGGACCCGGGACAGACGAGCTACGAGCAGTACTTC.

This rearrangement joins TRBV4-2 to TRBJ1-5, with a possible D match to TRBD1 (5 bases). The germline V gene encodes CDR1 LGHNA and CDR2 YNFKEQ. The CDR3 has 13 amino acids. Trimming cost V 1 base and J 9 bases, with 10 bases left between them. The CDR3 reads CASSQGGARPQHF. The CDR3 coding sequence is TGTGCCAGCAGCCAAGGTGGGGCTCGGCCCCAGCATTTT.

V and J are TRBV27 and TRBJ1-1; 7 nucleotides agree with TRBD1. The CDR3 sequence is 17 residues long. V lost 3 bases, J lost 4 bases, and 14 bases stayed unmatched. Germline-derived CDR1 and CDR2 are MNHEY and SMNVEV (reference sequence). The CDR3 nucleotides are TGTGCCAGCAGTTTTAGGGTTCGCCAGGGGGTTGGCACTGAAGCTTTCTTT. Translation: CASSFRVRQGVGTEAFF.

The chain uses TRBV12-3 or TRBV12-4 and TRBJ2-7, with D tentatively TRBD2 (7 bases). V lost 6 bases to trimming and J lost 4 bases, with 13 bases between them. The CDR3 contains 13 residues. The CDR3 loop is CASRLSGTYEQYF. The CDR3 DNA reads TGTGCCAGCAGACTAAGCGGGACATACGAGCAGTACTTC.

This clone appeared a few times. The genes are TRBV7-2 and TRBJ1-6, with 7 bases matching TRBD1. The CDR3 extends over 15 amino acids. Trimming removed 4 bases from V and 5 bases from J; junction bases left unmatched: 5. Germline V gene data show CDR1 as SGHTA and CDR2 as FQGNSA. CDR3 region: CASSSWDRNNSPLHF. In DNA, the CDR3 is TGTGCCAGCAGCTCTTGGGACAGAAATAATTCACCCCTCCACTTT.

V usage is TRBV7-9 and J usage is TRBJ2-7, with no clear D. V was trimmed by 3 bases and J by 2 bases, leaving 8 bases between them. There are 13 residues in the CDR3. Per the germline V gene, CDR1 is SEHNR and CDR2 is FQNEAQ (reference sequence). The CDR3 DNA reads as TGTGCCAGCAGCTTCTGGCCTCCCTACGAGCAGTACTTC. Its protein is CASSFWPPYEQYF.

The chain recombines TRBV29-1 with TRBJ1-3; D may be TRBD1 (5 bases). Trimming left V 3 bases short and J 2 bases short, with 11 bases between. Per the germline V gene, CDR1 is SQVTM and CDR2 is ANQGSEA. CDR3 length: 14 residues. The CDR3 region has the DNA TGCAGCGTTGATTTAAAGGGGACTGGAAACACCATATATTTT. Translation: CSVDLKGTGNTIYF.